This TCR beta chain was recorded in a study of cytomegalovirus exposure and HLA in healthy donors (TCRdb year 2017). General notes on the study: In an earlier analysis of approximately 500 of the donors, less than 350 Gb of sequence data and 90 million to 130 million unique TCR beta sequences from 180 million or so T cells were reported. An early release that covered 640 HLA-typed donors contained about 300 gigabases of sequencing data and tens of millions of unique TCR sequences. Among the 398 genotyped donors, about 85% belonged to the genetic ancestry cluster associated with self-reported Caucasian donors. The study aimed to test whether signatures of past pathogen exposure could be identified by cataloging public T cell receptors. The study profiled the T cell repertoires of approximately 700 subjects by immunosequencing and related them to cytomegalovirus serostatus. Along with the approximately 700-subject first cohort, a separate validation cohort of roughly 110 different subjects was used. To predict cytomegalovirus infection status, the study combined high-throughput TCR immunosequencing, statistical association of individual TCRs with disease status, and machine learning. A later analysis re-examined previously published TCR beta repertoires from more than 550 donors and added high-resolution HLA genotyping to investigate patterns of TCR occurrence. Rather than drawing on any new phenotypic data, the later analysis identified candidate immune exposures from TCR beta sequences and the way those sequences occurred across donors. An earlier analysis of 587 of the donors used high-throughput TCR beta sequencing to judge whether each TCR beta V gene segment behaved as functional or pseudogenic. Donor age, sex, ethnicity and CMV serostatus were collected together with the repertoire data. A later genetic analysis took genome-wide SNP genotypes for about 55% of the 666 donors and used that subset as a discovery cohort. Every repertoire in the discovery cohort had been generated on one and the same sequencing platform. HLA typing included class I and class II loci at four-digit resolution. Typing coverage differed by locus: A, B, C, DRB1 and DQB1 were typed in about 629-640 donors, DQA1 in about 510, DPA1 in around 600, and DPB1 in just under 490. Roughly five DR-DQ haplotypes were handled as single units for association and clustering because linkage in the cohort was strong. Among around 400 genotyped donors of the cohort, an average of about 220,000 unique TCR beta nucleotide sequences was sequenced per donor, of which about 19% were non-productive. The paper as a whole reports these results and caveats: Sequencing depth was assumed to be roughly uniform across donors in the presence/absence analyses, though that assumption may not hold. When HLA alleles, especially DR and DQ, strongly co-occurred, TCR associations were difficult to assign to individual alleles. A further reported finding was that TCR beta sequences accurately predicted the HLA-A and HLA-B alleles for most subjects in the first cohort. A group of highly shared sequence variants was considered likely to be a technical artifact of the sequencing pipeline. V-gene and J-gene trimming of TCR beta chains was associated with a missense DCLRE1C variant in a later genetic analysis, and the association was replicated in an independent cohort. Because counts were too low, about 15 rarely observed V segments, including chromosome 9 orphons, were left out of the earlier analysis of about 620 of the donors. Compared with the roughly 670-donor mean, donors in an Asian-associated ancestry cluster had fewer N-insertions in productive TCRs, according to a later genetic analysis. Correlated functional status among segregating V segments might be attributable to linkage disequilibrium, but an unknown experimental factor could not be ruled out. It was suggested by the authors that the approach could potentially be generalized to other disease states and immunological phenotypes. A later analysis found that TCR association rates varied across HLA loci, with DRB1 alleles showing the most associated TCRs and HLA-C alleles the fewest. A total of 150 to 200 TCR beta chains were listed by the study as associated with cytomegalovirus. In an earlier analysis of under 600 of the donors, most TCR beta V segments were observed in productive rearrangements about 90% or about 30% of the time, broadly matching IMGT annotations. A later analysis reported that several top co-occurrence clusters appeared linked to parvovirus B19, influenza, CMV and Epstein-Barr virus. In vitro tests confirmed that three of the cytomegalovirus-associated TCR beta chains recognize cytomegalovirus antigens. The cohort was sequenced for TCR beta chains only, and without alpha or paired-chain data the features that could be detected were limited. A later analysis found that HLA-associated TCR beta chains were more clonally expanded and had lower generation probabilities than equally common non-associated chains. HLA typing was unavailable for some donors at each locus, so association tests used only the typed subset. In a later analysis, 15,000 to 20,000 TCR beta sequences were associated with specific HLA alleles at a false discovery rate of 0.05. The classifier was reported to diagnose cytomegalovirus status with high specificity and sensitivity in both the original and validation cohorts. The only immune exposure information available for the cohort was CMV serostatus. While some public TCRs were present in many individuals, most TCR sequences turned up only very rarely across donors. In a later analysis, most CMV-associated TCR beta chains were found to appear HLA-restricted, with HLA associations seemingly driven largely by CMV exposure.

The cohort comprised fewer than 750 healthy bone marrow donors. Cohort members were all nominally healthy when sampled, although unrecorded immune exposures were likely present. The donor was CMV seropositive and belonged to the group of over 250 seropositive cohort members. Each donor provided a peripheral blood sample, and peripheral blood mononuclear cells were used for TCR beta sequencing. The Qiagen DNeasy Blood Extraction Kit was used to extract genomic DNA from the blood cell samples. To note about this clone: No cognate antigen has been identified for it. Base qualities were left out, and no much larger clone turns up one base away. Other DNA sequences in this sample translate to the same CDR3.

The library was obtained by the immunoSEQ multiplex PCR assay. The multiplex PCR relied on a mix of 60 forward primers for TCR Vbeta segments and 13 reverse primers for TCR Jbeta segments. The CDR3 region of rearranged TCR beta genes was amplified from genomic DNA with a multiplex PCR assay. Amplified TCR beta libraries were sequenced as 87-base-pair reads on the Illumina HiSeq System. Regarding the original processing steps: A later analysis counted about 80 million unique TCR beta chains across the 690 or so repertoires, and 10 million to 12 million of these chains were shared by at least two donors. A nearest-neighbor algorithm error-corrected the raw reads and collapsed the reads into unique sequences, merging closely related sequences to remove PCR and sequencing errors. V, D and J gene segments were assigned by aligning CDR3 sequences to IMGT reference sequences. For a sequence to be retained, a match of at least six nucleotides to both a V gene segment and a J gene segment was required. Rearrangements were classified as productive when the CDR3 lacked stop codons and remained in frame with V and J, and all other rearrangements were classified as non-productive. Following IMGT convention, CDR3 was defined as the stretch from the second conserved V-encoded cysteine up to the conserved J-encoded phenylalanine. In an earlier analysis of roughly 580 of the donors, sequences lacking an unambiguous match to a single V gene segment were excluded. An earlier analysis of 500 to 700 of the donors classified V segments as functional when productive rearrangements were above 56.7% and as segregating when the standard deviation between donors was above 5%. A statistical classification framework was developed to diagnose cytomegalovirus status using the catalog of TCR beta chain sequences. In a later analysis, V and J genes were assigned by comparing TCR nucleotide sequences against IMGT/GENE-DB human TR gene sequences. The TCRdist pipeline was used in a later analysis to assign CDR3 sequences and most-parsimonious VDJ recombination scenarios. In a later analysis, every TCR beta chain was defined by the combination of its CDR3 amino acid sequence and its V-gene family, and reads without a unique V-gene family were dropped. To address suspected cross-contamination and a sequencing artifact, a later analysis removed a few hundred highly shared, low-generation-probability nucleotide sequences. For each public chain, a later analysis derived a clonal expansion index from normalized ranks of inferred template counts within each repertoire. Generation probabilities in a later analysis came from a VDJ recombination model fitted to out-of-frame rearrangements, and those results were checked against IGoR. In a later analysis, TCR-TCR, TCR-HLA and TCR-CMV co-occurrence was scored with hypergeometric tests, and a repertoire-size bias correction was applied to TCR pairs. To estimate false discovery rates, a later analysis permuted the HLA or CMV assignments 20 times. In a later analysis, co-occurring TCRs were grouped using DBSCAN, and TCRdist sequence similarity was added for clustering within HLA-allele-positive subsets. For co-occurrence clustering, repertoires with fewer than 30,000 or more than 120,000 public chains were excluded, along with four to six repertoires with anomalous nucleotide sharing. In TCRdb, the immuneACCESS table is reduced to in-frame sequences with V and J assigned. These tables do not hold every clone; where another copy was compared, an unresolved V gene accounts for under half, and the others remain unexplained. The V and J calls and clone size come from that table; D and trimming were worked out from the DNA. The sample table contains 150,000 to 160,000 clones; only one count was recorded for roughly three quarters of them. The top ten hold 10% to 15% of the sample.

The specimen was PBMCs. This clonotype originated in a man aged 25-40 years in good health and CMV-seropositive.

The CDR3 protein sequence reads: CASRGSNSGNTIYF. The DNA reads TGTGCCAGCAGGGGCAGTAACTCTGGAAACACCATATATTTT. The chain couples TRBV28 to TRBJ1-3; no confident D gene assignment can be made. The CDR3 sequence holds 14 residues, the cysteine and phenylalanine included. Left in the record is the CDR3 DNA by itself, 42 bases read in frame from the first base. The germline V gene supplies CDR1 MDHEN and CDR2 SYDVKM. V is shortened by 6 bases, J by 0 bases, and the region joining them spans 9 bases.